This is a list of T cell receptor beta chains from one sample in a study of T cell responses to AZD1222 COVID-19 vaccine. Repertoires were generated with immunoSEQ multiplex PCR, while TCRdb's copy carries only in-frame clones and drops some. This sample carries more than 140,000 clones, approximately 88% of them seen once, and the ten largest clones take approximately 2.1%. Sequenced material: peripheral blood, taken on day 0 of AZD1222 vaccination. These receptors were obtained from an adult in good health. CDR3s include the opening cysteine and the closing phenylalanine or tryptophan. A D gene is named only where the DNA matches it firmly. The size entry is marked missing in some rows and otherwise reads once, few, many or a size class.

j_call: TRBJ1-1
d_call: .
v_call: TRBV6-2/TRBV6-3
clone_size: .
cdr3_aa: CASSRGETEAFF
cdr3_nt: TGTGCCAGCAGTCGCGGCGAAACTGAAGCTTTCTTT

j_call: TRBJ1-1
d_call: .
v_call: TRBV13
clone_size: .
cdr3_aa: CASSQDQNGAFF
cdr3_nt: TGTGCCAGCAGCCAAGACCAGAATGGAGCTTTCTTT

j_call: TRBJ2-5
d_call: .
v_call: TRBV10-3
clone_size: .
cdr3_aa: CAISEGWETQYF
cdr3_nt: TGTGCCATCAGTGAGGGATGGGAGACCCAGTACTTC

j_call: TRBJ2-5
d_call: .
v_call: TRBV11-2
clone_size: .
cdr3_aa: CASSFVETQYF
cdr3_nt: TGTGCCAGCAGCTTCGTAGAGACCCAGTACTTC

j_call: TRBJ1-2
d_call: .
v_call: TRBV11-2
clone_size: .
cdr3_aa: CASSLGPETLGYTF
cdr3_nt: TGTGCCAGCAGCTTAGGGCCAGAGACGCTGGGCTACACCTTC

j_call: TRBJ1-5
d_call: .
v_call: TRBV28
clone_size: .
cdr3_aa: CASSSRAGHLRGNQPQHF
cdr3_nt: TGTGCCAGCAGTTCTAGGGCAGGACACCTTCGGGGCAATCAGCCCCAGCATTTT

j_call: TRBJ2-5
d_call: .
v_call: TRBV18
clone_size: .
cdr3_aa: CASSRGAETQYF
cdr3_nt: TGTGCCAGCTCAAGGGGGGCAGAGACCCAGTACTTC

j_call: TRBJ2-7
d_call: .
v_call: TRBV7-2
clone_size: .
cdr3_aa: CASSPRGFGNEQYF
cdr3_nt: TGTGCCAGCAGCCCGAGGGGGTTCGGGAACGAGCAGTACTTC

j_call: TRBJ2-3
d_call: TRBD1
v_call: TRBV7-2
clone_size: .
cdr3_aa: CASSFRTGVIDTQYF
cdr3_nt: TGTGCCAGCAGCTTCAGGACAGGGGTGATAGATACGCAGTATTTT

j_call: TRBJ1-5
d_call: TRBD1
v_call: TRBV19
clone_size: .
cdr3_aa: CASAGYRGNSNQPQHF
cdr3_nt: TGTGCCAGTGCGGGCTACAGGGGCAATAGCAATCAGCCCCAGCATTTT

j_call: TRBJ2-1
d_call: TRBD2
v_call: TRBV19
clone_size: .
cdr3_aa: CASSTRLAGGYNEQFF
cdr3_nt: TGTGCCAGTAGTACAAGACTAGCGGGAGGCTACAATGAGCAGTTCTTC

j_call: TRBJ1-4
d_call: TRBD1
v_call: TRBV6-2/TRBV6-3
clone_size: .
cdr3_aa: CASSYSAHRGLDEKLFF
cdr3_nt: TGTGCCAGCAGTTACTCGGCCCACAGGGGGCTTGATGAAAAACTGTTTTTT

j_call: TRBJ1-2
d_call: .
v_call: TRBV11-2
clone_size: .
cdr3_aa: CASSLGKNGYTF
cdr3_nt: TGTGCCAGCAGCTTAGGTAAAAATGGCTACACCTTC

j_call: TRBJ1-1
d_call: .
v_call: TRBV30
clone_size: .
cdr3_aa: CAWSLGTEAFF
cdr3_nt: TGTGCCTGGAGTCTAGGCACTGAAGCTTTCTTT

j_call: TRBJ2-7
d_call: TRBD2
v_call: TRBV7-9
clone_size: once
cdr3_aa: CASSPGLAGVYEQYF
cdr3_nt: TGTGCCAGCAGCCCAGGACTAGCGGGGGTCTACGAGCAGTACTTC

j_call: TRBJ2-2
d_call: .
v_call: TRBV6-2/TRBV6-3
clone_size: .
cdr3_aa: CASSYSRFGELFF
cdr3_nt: TGTGCCAGCAGTTACTCGCGGTTCGGGGAGCTGTTTTTT

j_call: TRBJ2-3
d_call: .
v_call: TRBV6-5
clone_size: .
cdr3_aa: CASNRGTTDTQYF
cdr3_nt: TGTGCCAGCAACCGAGGGACCACAGATACGCAGTATTTT

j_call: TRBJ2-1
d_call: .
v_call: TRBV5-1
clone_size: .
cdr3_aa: CASSQYYNEQFF
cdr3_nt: TGCGCCAGCAGCCAGTACTACAATGAGCAGTTCTTC

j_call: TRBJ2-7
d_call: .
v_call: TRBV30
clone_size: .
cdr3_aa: CASGIYEQYF
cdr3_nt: TGTGCCTCCGGGATTTACGAGCAGTACTTC

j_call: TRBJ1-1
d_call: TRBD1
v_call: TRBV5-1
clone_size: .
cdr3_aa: CASFLGQGNTEAFF
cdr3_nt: TGCGCCAGCTTCCTGGGACAGGGGAACACTGAAGCTTTCTTT

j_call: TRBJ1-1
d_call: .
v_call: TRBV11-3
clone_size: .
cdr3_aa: CASSSQGNTEAFF
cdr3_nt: TGTGCCAGCAGCTCGCAGGGGAACACTGAAGCTTTCTTT

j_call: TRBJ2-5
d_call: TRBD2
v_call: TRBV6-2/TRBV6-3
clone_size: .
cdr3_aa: CASSYSNQFGRDQYF
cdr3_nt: TGTGCCAGCAGTTACTCGAATCAGTTCGGGAGGGACCAGTACTTC

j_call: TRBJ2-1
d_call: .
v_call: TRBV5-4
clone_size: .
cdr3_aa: CASSLSSNEQFF
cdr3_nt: TGTGCCAGCAGCTTGTCAAGCAATGAGCAGTTCTTC

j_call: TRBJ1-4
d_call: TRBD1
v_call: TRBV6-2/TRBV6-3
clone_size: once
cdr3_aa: CASSFGTDSNEKLFF
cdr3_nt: TGTGCCAGCAGTTTCGGGACAGACAGTAATGAAAAACTGTTTTTT

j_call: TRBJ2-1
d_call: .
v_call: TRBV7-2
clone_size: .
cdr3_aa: CASSDRTLSYEQFF
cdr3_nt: TGTGCCAGCAGCGACCGGACCCTGAGTTATGAGCAGTTCTTC

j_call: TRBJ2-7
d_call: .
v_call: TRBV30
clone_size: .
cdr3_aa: CAWSPLIPPRVEQYF
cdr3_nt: TGTGCCTGGAGTCCTTTGATCCCTCCGAGGGTGGAGCAGTACTTC

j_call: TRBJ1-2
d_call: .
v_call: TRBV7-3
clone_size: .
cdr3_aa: CASSSDSFYGYTF
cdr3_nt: TGTGCCAGCAGCTCGGACAGCTTCTATGGCTACACCTTC

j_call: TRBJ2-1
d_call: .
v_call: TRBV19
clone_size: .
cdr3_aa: CASSMAGAGRSYNEQFF
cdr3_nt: TGTGCCAGTAGTATGGCCGGGGCAGGGCGGTCCTACAATGAGCAGTTCTTC